This is a list of T cell receptor beta chains from one sample in a study of T cell responses to AZD1222 COVID-19 vaccine. The assay was immunoSEQ multiplex PCR, and TCRdb's table has in-frame clones only and misses some. Of under 110,000 clones listed, about 90% are singletons. This specimen was peripheral blood, taken 28 days after the second AZD1222 dose. The receptors derive from an adult who received the AZD1222 COVID-19 vaccine. Each CDR3 is given with its conserved first and last residue. Fields, in order: J gene, D gene, clone size, V gene, CDR3 DNA, CDR3 protein. The D gene is left open where the match is weak. Some rows have no size entry. The others give once, few or many, or a class for an expanded clone.

j_gene: TRBJ2-1
d_gene: TRBD2
abundance: -
v_gene: TRBV7-2
CDR3nt: TGTGCCAGCAGCTTAAGGTGGGCGGGGGGGCGCTCCTACAATGAGCAGTTCTTC
CDR3aa: CASSLRWAGGRSYNEQFF

j_gene: TRBJ1-2
d_gene: -
abundance: -
v_gene: TRBV4-3
CDR3nt: TGCGCCAGCAGCCTTGGCAGAAACTATGGCTACACCTTC
CDR3aa: CASSLGRNYGYTF

j_gene: TRBJ1-3
d_gene: -
abundance: -
v_gene: TRBV7-8
CDR3nt: TGTGCCAGCAGCTCCCTTGGCCAGGGTGGAGGAAACACCATATATTTT
CDR3aa: CASSSLGQGGGNTIYF

j_gene: TRBJ2-7
d_gene: -
abundance: -
v_gene: TRBV18
CDR3nt: TGTGCCAGCTCACCTCGCTCTGGGGGCGCGGGGGAGCAGTACTTC
CDR3aa: CASSPRSGGAGEQYF

j_gene: TRBJ2-3
d_gene: TRBD2
abundance: once
v_gene: TRBV5-4
CDR3nt: TGTGCCAGCAGCTTGAATAGCGGGGTCATCACAGATACGCAGTATTTT
CDR3aa: CASSLNSGVITDTQYF

j_gene: TRBJ1-1
d_gene: TRBD1
abundance: -
v_gene: TRBV6-5
CDR3nt: TGTGCCAGCAGCCCGGACAGGGCCCTTGAGGCTTTCTTT
CDR3aa: CASSPDRALEAFF

j_gene: TRBJ2-1
d_gene: -
abundance: -
v_gene: TRBV7-2
CDR3nt: TGTGCCAGCAGCTTACGGGGCGGGGGCTTCTCCTACAATGAGCAGTTCTTC
CDR3aa: CASSLRGGGFSYNEQFF

j_gene: TRBJ2-1
d_gene: -
abundance: -
v_gene: TRBV5-1
CDR3nt: TGCGCCAGCAGCTCTCGGGGAGATGAGCAGTTCTTC
CDR3aa: CASSSRGDEQFF

j_gene: TRBJ1-1
d_gene: -
abundance: once
v_gene: TRBV10-3
CDR3nt: TGTGCCATCAGCGAGCCAGGGCTCATGAACACTGAAGCTTTCTTT
CDR3aa: CAISEPGLMNTEAFF

j_gene: TRBJ1-1
d_gene: -
abundance: -
v_gene: TRBV7-9
CDR3nt: TGTGCCAGCAGCTTCTTGTACACTGAAGCTTTCTTT
CDR3aa: CASSFLYTEAFF

j_gene: TRBJ1-4
d_gene: -
abundance: -
v_gene: TRBV15
CDR3nt: TGTGCCACCAGCAGAGATGGAGGGCAGGGTGGTGAAAAACTGTTTTTT
CDR3aa: CATSRDGGQGGEKLFF

j_gene: TRBJ1-2
d_gene: -
abundance: -
v_gene: TRBV11-1
CDR3nt: TGTGCCAGCCGCTCCCAGGGGCATGGCTACACCTTC
CDR3aa: CASRSQGHGYTF

j_gene: TRBJ2-7
d_gene: -
abundance: -
v_gene: TRBV23-1
CDR3nt: TGCGCCAGCAGTACGAGGGTGGTGTGCGAGCAGTACTTC
CDR3aa: CASSTRVVCEQYF

j_gene: TRBJ1-2
d_gene: -
abundance: -
v_gene: TRBV6-5
CDR3nt: TGTGCCAGCAGTTACACTTCAGGGCCGGGCTACACCTTC
CDR3aa: CASSYTSGPGYTF

j_gene: TRBJ1-5
d_gene: TRBD1
abundance: once
v_gene: TRBV6-1
CDR3nt: TGTGCCAGCAGTGAAGATAGGACAGGGTTGGTTCAGCCCCAGCATTTT
CDR3aa: CASSEDRTGLVQPQHF

j_gene: TRBJ1-1
d_gene: -
abundance: -
v_gene: TRBV15
CDR3nt: TGTGCCACCAGCAGAGATGGACGGGGTAACACTGAAGCTTTCTTT
CDR3aa: CATSRDGRGNTEAFF

j_gene: TRBJ1-1
d_gene: TRBD1
abundance: -
v_gene: TRBV5-1
CDR3nt: TGCGCCAGCAGCTTTGAAGGACAGGGTCTATCGGCTTTCTTT
CDR3aa: CASSFEGQGLSAFF

j_gene: TRBJ1-5
d_gene: -
abundance: few
v_gene: TRBV3-1/TRBV3-2
CDR3nt: TGTGCCAGCAGCCCCCACCCAAGGATGAGCGATGTCGGTATTCAGCCCCAGCATTTT
CDR3aa: CASSPHPRMSDVGIQPQHF

j_gene: TRBJ1-5
d_gene: -
abundance: -
v_gene: TRBV7-6
CDR3nt: TGTGCCAGCAGCTTAGGAGGGGGACCTGATAGCAATCAGCCCCAGCATTTT
CDR3aa: CASSLGGGPDSNQPQHF

j_gene: TRBJ1-4
d_gene: -
abundance: -
v_gene: TRBV3-1/TRBV3-2
CDR3nt: TGTGCCAGCGGCAAACAGGCAACTAATGAAAAACTGTTTTTT
CDR3aa: CASGKQATNEKLFF

j_gene: TRBJ2-3
d_gene: -
abundance: once
v_gene: TRBV28
CDR3nt: TGTGCCAGCAGTTTAGGGGCGGGGGCGCCATGGACTAGCACAGATACGCAGTATTTT
CDR3aa: CASSLGAGAPWTSTDTQYF

j_gene: TRBJ1-5
d_gene: TRBD1
abundance: -
v_gene: TRBV7-2
CDR3nt: TGTGCCAGCAGCTATAGGGGGACAGTTCAGCCCCAGCATTTT
CDR3aa: CASSYRGTVQPQHF

j_gene: TRBJ2-7
d_gene: TRBD1
abundance: -
v_gene: TRBV9
CDR3nt: TGTGCCAGCAGCGTAGGGGCCGACAGGGTCTACGAGCAGTACTTC
CDR3aa: CASSVGADRVYEQYF

j_gene: TRBJ1-5
d_gene: -
abundance: few
v_gene: TRBV6-2/TRBV6-3
CDR3nt: TGTGCCAGCAGTTACTCCGACAATCAGCCCCAGCATTTT
CDR3aa: CASSYSDNQPQHF

j_gene: TRBJ2-2
d_gene: -
abundance: once
v_gene: TRBV7-8
CDR3nt: TGTGCCAGCAGCTTAGCGTCAGGGACCGGGGAGCTGTTTTTT
CDR3aa: CASSLASGTGELFF

j_gene: TRBJ2-3
d_gene: -
abundance: -
v_gene: TRBV7-2
CDR3nt: TGTGCCAGCAGCTTAGTTGGACTAACCACAGATACGCAGTATTTT
CDR3aa: CASSLVGLTTDTQYF

j_gene: TRBJ2-7
d_gene: -
abundance: few
v_gene: TRBV7-2
CDR3nt: TGTGCCAGCAGATACTCCGGGACATGGTCCTACGAGCAGTACTTC
CDR3aa: CASRYSGTWSYEQYF

j_gene: TRBJ2-1
d_gene: -
abundance: -
v_gene: TRBV7-7
CDR3nt: TGTGCTAGCAGCTTAGTCCTCGGGGAGCCCAGCTCCTACAATGAGCAGTTCTTC
CDR3aa: CASSLVLGEPSSYNEQFF

j_gene: TRBJ1-2
d_gene: -
abundance: -
v_gene: TRBV11-2
CDR3nt: TGTGCCAGCAGCTTACCTGGCCCGAATGGCTACACCTTC
CDR3aa: CASSLPGPNGYTF

j_gene: TRBJ2-7
d_gene: -
abundance: -
v_gene: TRBV4-1
CDR3nt: TGCGCCAGCAGCAAGTTCGCGGCGGGGTTTTACGAGCAGTACTTC
CDR3aa: CASSKFAAGFYEQYF

j_gene: TRBJ2-5
d_gene: TRBD2
abundance: -
v_gene: TRBV7-9
CDR3nt: TGTGCCAGCAGCTACTTGGGACTAGCGGACCAAGAGACCCAGTACTTC
CDR3aa: CASSYLGLADQETQYF

j_gene: TRBJ2-3
d_gene: TRBD2
abundance: -
v_gene: TRBV9
CDR3nt: TGTGCCAGCAGCGTAGCAGCTAGCGGGGGGGCTGGAGATACGCAGTATTTT
CDR3aa: CASSVAASGGAGDTQYF

j_gene: TRBJ1-3
d_gene: -
abundance: -
v_gene: TRBV6-1
CDR3nt: TGTGCCAGCAGTGAAAAGGGAGGAAACACCATATATTTT
CDR3aa: CASSEKGGNTIYF

j_gene: TRBJ1-2
d_gene: TRBD1
abundance: -
v_gene: TRBV6-5
CDR3nt: TGTGCCAGCAGAGGAAACAGGGGAAACTATGGCTACACCTTC
CDR3aa: CASRGNRGNYGYTF

j_gene: TRBJ1-3
d_gene: TRBD1
abundance: -
v_gene: TRBV7-9
CDR3nt: TGTGCCAGCTCCGGGACAGGGTGGCTCTCTGGAAACACCATATATTTT
CDR3aa: CASSGTGWLSGNTIYF

j_gene: TRBJ2-5
d_gene: -
abundance: few
v_gene: TRBV7-9
CDR3nt: TGTGCCAGCAGCCAGCAGGGCACCATAGAGACCCAGTACTTC
CDR3aa: CASSQQGTIETQYF

j_gene: TRBJ2-3
d_gene: TRBD2
abundance: -
v_gene: TRBV5-1
CDR3nt: TGCGCCAGCAGCGGAGCGACTAGCGGGTATACAGATACGCAGTATTTT
CDR3aa: CASSGATSGYTDTQYF

j_gene: TRBJ2-7
d_gene: -
abundance: -
v_gene: TRBV11-1
CDR3nt: TGTGCCAGCAGCTTAGGCAGGGCTGGGTACGAGCAGTACTTC
CDR3aa: CASSLGRAGYEQYF

j_gene: TRBJ1-4
d_gene: -
abundance: -
v_gene: TRBV4-3
CDR3nt: TGCGCCAGCAGCCAGGGGGTTGGAAATGAAAAACTGTTTTTT
CDR3aa: CASSQGVGNEKLFF

j_gene: TRBJ2-7
d_gene: -
abundance: few
v_gene: TRBV7-3
CDR3nt: TGTGCCAGCAGCTTATCCCCCAGCTCTACGGAGCAGTACTTC
CDR3aa: CASSLSPSSTEQYF

j_gene: TRBJ2-7
d_gene: -
abundance: -
v_gene: TRBV12-3/TRBV12-4
CDR3nt: TGTGCCAGCAGTTTACACTATTACTACGAGCAGTACTTC
CDR3aa: CASSLHYYYEQYF

j_gene: TRBJ2-1
d_gene: TRBD2
abundance: -
v_gene: TRBV5-6
CDR3nt: TGTGCCAGCAGCTTGCGGCCAGCGGGGGGTCAGTTCTTC
CDR3aa: CASSLRPAGGQFF

j_gene: TRBJ1-2
d_gene: -
abundance: -
v_gene: TRBV5-6
CDR3nt: TGTGCCAGCAGCTTTGGGGCAGAGGGACTCTACGGCTACACCTTC
CDR3aa: CASSFGAEGLYGYTF

j_gene: TRBJ2-2
d_gene: TRBD1
abundance: once
v_gene: TRBV2
CDR3nt: TGTGCCAGCAGTGATAGGACAGGGAATTCGAACACCGGGGAGCTGTTTTTT
CDR3aa: CASSDRTGNSNTGELFF

j_gene: TRBJ2-7
d_gene: TRBD1
abundance: -
v_gene: TRBV25-1
CDR3nt: TGTGCCAGCAGTGCCGGACAGGGTACCTACGAGCAGTACTTC
CDR3aa: CASSAGQGTYEQYF

j_gene: TRBJ1-5
d_gene: -
abundance: -
v_gene: TRBV19
CDR3nt: TGTGCCAGTAGTTTGGCGAGGAGCAATCAGCCCCAGCATTTT
CDR3aa: CASSLARSNQPQHF

j_gene: TRBJ1-2
d_gene: -
abundance: -
v_gene: TRBV25-1
CDR3nt: TGTGCCAGCAGTGAAGAAGGCAGGGTCCCCTTCTATGGCTACACCTTC
CDR3aa: CASSEEGRVPFYGYTF

j_gene: TRBJ2-7
d_gene: -
abundance: -
v_gene: TRBV10-3
CDR3nt: TGTGCCACAACTTCGGAGTTAGTCTACGAGCAGTACTTC
CDR3aa: CATTSELVYEQYF

j_gene: TRBJ2-1
d_gene: TRBD2
abundance: -
v_gene: TRBV9
CDR3nt: TGTGCCAGCAGCGTTTACCCTAGCGGGGGGGCCATCTACAATGAGCAGTTCTTC
CDR3aa: CASSVYPSGGAIYNEQFF

j_gene: TRBJ2-1
d_gene: -
abundance: -
v_gene: TRBV6-2/TRBV6-3
CDR3nt: TGTGCCAGCAGTTACAGACAGCTTCACAATGAGCAGTTCTTC
CDR3aa: CASSYRQLHNEQFF